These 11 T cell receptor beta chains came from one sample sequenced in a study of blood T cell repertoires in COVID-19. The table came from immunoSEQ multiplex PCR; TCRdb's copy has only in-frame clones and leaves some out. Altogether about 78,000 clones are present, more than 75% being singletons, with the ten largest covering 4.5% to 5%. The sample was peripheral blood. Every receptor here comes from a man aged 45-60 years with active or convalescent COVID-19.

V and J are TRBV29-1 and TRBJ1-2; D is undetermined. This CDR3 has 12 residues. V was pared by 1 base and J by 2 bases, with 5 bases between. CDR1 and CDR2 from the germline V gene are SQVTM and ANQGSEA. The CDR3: CSVEAGNYGYTF. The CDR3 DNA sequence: TGCAGCGTTGAAGCGGGAAACTATGGCTACACCTTC.

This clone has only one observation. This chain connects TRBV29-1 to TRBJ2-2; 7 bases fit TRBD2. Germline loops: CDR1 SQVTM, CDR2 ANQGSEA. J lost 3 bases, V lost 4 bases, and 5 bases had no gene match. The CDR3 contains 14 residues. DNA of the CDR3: TGCAGCGTTGCGGCTAGCGGTTACACCGGGGAGCTGTTTTTT. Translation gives CSVAASGYTGELFF.

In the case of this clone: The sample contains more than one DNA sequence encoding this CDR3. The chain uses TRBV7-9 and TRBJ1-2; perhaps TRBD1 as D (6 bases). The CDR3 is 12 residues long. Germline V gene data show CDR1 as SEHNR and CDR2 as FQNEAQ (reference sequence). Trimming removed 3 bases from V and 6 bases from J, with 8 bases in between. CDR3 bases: TGTGCCAGCAGCTTTGGGGGCGATGGCTACACCTTC. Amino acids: CASSFGGDGYTF.

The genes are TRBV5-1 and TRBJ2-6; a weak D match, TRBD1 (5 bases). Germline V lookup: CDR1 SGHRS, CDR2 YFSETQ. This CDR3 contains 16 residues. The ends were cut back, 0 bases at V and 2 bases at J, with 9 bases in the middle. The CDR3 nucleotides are TGCGCCAGCAGCTTGGAGGCAGGGCCTGGGGCCAACGTCCTGACTTTC. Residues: CASSLEAGPGANVLTF. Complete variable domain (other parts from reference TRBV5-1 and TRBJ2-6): KAGVTQTPRYLIKTRGQQVTLSCSPISGHRSVSWYQQTPGQGLQFLFEYFSETQRNKGNFPGRFSGRQFSNSRSEMNVSTLELGDSALYLCASSLEAGPGANVLTFGAGSRLTVL.

The CDR3 DNA is TGTGCCTGGAGTGTTCAGGGGAACACTGAAGCTTTCTTT. This translates into CAWSVQGNTEAFF. The genes are TRBV30 and TRBJ1-1, with D tentatively TRBD1 (5 bases). The germline V and J ends were trimmed by 0 bases and 1 base, with 6 bases remaining between them. This CDR3 spans 13 amino acids. The germline V gene encodes CDR1 GTSNPN and CDR2 SVGIG (reference sequence).

CDR3 in amino acids: CASSLQGHLYNEQFF. CDR3 coding DNA: TGCGCCAGCAGCTTACAGGGGCATCTTTACAATGAGCAGTTCTTC. The genes are TRBV5-1 and TRBJ2-1; 7 nucleotides match TRBD1. Per the germline V gene, CDR1 is SGHRS and CDR2 is YFSETQ. CDR3 length: 15 residues. The junction had 6 bases not matched to a gene; V was cut back by 2 bases and J by 4 bases.

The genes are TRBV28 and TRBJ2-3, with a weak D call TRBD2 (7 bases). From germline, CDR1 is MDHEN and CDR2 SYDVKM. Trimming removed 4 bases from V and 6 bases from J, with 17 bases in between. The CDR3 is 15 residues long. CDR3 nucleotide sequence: TGTGCCAGCAGTTCCTCGGGGGGCGTTCAGGATACGCAGTATTTT. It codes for CASSSSGGVQDTQYF.

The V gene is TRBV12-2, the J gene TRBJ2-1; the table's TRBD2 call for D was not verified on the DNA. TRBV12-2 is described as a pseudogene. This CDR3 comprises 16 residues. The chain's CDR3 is CASRSRTRPHYNEQFF. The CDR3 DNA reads TGTGCAAGTCGCTCCCGGACTAGGCCCCACTACAATGAGCAGTTCTTC.

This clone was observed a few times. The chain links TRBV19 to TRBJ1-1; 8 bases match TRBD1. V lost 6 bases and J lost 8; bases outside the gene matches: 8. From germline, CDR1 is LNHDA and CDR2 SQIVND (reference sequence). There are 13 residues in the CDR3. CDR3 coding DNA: TGTGCCAGTAGAGGTATGCAGGGGGCAGAAGCTTTCTTT. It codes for CASRGMQGAEAFF.

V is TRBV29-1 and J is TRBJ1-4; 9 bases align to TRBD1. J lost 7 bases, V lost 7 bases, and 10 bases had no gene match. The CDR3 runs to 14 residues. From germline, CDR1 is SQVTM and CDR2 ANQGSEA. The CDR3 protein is CSAKPGQGGEKLFF. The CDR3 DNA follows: TGCAGCGCCAAGCCGGGACAGGGAGGTGAAAAACTGTTTTTT.

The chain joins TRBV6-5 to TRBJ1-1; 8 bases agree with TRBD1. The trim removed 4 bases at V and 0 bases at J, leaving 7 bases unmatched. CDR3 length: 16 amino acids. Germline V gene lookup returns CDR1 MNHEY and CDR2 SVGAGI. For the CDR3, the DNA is TGTGCCAGCAGTTCCGGGACAGGTATTATGAACACTGAAGCTTTCTTT. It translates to CASSSGTGIMNTEAFF.